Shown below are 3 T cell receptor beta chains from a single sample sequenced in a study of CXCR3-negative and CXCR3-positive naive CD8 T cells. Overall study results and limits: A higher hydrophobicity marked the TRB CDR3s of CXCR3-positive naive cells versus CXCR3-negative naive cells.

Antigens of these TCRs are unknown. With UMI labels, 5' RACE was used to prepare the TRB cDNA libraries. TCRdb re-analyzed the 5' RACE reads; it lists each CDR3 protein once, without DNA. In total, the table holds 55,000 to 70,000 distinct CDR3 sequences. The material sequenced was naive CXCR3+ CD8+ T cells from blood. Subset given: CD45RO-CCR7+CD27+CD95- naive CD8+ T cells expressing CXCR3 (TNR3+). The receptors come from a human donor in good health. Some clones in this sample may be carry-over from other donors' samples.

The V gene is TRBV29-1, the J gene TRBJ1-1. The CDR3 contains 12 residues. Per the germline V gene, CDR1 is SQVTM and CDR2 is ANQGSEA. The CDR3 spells CSCWTVNTEAFF. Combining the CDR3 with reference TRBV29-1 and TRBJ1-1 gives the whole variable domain SAVISQKPSRDICQRGTSLTIQCQVDSQVTMMFWYRQQPGQSLTLIATANQGSEATYESGFVIDKFPISRPNLTFSTLTVSNMSPEDSSIYLCSCWTVNTEAFFGQGTRLTVV.

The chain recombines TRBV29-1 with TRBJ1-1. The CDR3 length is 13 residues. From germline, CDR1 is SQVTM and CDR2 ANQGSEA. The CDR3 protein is CSVGEGYYTEAFF. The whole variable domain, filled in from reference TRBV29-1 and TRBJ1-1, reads SAVISQKPSRDICQRGTSLTIQCQVDSQVTMMFWYRQQPGQSLTLIATANQGSEATYESGFVIDKFPISRPNLTFSTLTVSNMSPEDSSIYLCSVGEGYYTEAFFGQGTRLTVV.

The CDR3: CASSESPSTYEQYF. This chain joins TRBV7-9 and TRBJ2-7. Per the germline V gene, CDR1 is SEHNR and CDR2 is FQNEAQ (reference sequence). This CDR3 has 14 amino acids.